This section outlines one T cell receptor beta chain sequence together with its context. The antigen remains undetermined. The data belong to a study of shared clonotypes between healthy human individuals. Study as a whole: Each donor had three CD4 naive, three CD4 memory, two CD8 naive and one CD8 memory plate. Broader study findings: A small donor pool kept down the genetic and exposure-history diversity that was represented. Only blood was sampled, and tissue TCR repertoires likely differ from blood ones. Relative to their counterparts shared across all four donors, non-shared clonotypes exhibited diminished generation probabilities.

In the naive CD8 group, cells lacked CD45RO and were positively selected for CCR7, so terminally differentiated effector memory CD45RA+ cells were left out. Method: immunoSEQ multiplex PCR; TCRdb's copy keeps in-frame clones and lacks some. This sample yields about 2.1 million clones, of which roughly 91% are seen a single time; under 2% belongs to the top ten. The length of the CDR3 is 13 residues. Germline assignment: CDR1 SEHNR and CDR2 FQNEAQ (reference sequence). V lost 5 bases and J lost 8, with 15 bases in between. J is TRBJ1-2 and V is TRBV7-9; D gene uncertain. Sequencing used naive CD8+ T cells from PBMCs. The source of this sequence is a man aged 18 to 30 in good health. Some clones in this sample may be carry-over from other donors' samples. The CDR3 spells CASSPPGGKGYTF. In DNA, the CDR3 is TGTGCCAGCAGCCCTCCAGGTGGCAAAGGCTACACCTTC.